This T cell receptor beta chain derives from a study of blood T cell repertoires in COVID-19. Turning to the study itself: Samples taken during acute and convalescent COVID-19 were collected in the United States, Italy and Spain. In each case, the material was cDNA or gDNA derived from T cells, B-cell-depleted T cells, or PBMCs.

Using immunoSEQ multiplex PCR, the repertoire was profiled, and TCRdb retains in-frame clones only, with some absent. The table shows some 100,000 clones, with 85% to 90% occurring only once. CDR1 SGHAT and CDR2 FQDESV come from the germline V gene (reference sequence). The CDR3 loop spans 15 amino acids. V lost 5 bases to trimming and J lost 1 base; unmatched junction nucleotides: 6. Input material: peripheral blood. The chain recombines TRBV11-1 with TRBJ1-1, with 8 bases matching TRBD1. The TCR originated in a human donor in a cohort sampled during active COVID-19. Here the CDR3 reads CASSPRTGRNTEAFF. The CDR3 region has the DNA TGTGCCAGCAGCCCCCGGACAGGGCGGAACACTGAAGCTTTCTTT. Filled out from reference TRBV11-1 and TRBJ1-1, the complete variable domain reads EAEVAQSPRYKITEKSQAVAFWCDPISGHATLYWYRQILGQGPELLVQFQDESVVDDSQLPKDRFSAERLKGVDSTLKIQPAELGDSAMYLCASSPRTGRNTEAFFGQGTRLTVV.